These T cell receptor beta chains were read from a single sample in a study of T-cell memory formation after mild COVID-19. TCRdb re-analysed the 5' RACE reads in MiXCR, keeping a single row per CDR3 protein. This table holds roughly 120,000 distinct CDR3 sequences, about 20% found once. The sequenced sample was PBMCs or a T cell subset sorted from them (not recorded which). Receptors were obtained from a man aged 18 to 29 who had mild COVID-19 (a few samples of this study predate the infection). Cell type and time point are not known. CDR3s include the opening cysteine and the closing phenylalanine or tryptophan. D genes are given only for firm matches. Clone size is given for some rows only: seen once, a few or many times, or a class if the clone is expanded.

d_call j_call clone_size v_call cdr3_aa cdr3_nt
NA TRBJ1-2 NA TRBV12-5 CASGLGTGRGYTF TGTGCTAGTGGTCTGGGGACGGGGCGAGGCTACACCTTC
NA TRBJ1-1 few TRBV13 CASSSGQNTEAFF TGTGCCAGCAGCTCGGGACAGAACACTGAAGCTTTCTTT
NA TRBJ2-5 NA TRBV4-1 CASSRPEGETQYF TGCGCCAGCAGCCGTCCGGAGGGGGAGACCCAGTACTTC
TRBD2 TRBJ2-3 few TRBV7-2 CASSSAATSGTTDTQYF TGTGCCAGCAGCTCGGCGGCGACTAGCGGAACCACAGATACGCAGTATTTT
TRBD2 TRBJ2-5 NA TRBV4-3 CASSPWTSGRVQETQYF TGCGCCAGCAGCCCCTGGACTAGCGGGAGGGTACAAGAGACCCAGTACTTC
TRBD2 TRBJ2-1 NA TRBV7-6 CASSLESSGGNNEQFF TGTGCCAGCAGCTTAGAGTCTAGCGGGGGAAACAATGAGCAGTTCTTC
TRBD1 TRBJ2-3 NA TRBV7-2 CASSLGQGAPTDTQYF TGTGCCAGCAGCTTGGGACAGGGGGCACCTACAGATACGCAGTATTTT
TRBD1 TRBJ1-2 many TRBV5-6 CASSLPGQLTYGYTF TGTGCCAGCAGCTTGCCGGGACAGTTAACCTATGGCTACACCTTC
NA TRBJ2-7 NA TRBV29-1 CSVESGEGYEQYF TGCAGCGTTGAGTCAGGGGAAGGGTACGAGCAGTACTTC
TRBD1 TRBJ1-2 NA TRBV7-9 CASSFNPGRGPDYGYTF TGTGCCAGCAGCTTCAATCCCGGGAGGGGGCCTGACTATGGCTACACCTTC
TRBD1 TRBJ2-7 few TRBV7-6 CASSFGQGRYEQYF TGTGCCAGCAGCTTCGGACAGGGGCGCTACGAGCAGTACTTC
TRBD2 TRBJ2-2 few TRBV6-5 CASSYGTSGSNTGELFF TGTGCCAGCAGTTACGGGACTAGCGGGTCGAACACCGGGGAGCTGTTTTTT
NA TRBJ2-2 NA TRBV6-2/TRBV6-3 CATLGLANTGELFF TGTGCCACCCTAGGGTTGGCGAACACCGGGGAGCTGTTTTTT
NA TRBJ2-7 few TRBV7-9 CASSSAPAHTGTYEQYF TGTGCCAGCAGCTCCGCCCCGGCTCATACGGGGACATACGAGCAGTACTTC
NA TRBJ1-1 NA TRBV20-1 CSASGEKVNTEAFF TGCAGTGCTAGCGGGGAGAAGGTGAACACTGAAGCTTTCTTT
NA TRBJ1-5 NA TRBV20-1 CSAREYLDRKYQPQHF TGCAGTGCTAGAGAATACCTCGACAGAAAGTATCAGCCCCAGCATTTT
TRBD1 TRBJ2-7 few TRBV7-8 CASSRDSSGYEQYF TGTGCCAGCAGCCGGGACAGTTCGGGTTACGAGCAGTACTTC
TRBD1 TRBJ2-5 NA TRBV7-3 CASSSTGGWETQYF TGTGCCAGCAGCTCGACAGGGGGCTGGGAGACCCAGTACTTC
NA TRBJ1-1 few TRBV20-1 CSARDPPGVETEAFF TGCAGTGCTAGAGACCCTCCGGGTGTAGAAACTGAAGCTTTCTTT
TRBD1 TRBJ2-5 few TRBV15 CATSREAGGWETQYF TGTGCCACCAGCAGAGAAGCAGGGGGCTGGGAGACCCAGTACTTC
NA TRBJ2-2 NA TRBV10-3 CAISAITGELFF TGTGCCATCAGTGCGATCACCGGGGAGCTGTTTTTT
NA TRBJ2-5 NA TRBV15 CATSTGAVQETQYF TGTGCCACCAGCACAGGGGCGGTACAAGAGACCCAGTACTTC
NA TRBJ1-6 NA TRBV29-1 CGKSPLHF TGCGGCAAATCACCCCTCCACTTT
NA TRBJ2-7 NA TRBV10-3 CAAGGGQDEQYF TGTGCCGCGGGGGGGGGACAGGACGAGCAGTACTTC
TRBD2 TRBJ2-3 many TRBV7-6 CASSPGLAGDSTDTQYF TGTGCCAGCAGTCCGGGACTAGCGGGAGATAGCACAGATACGCAGTATTTT
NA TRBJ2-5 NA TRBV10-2 CACQGSGDQETQYF TGCGCCTGCCAGGGGAGTGGGGACCAAGAGACCCAGTACTTC
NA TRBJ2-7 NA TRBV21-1 CASSGDTGSGYF TGTGCCAGCAGCGGAGACACAGGCTCGGGGTACTTC
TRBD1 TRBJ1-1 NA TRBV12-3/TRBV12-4 CASSLYRGRGTEAFF TGTGCCAGCAGTTTGTACAGGGGGAGGGGAACTGAAGCTTTCTTT
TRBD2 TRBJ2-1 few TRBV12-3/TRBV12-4 CASRPTPGLADNEQFF TGTGCCAGCAGGCCTACGCCGGGACTAGCAGACAATGAGCAGTTCTTC
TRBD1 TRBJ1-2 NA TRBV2 CASSRTGKYGYTF TGTGCCAGCAGTCGGACAGGGAAATATGGCTACACCTTC
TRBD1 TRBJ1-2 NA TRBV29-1 CSVPPDRDGYTF TGCAGCGTCCCCCCGGACAGGGATGGCTACACCTTC
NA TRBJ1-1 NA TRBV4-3 CASSHRLRDTSDTEAFF TGCGCCAGCAGCCATCGGCTCAGGGATACGTCGGACACTGAAGCTTTCTTT
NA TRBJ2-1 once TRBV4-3 CASSPQDEYNEQFF TGCGCCAGCAGCCCACAGGACGAGTACAATGAGCAGTTCTTC
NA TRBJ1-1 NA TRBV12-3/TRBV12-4 CASGWAVEKDTEAFF TGTGCCAGCGGGTGGGCAGTCGAGAAGGACACTGAAGCTTTCTTT
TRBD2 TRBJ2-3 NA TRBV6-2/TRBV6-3 CASSFPTSGGITDTQYF TGTGCCAGCAGTTTTCCGACTAGCGGGGGGATCACAGATACGCAGTATTTT
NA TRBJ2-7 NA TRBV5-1 CASSFGQGDYEQYF TGCGCCAGCAGCTTCGGGCAGGGCGACTACGAGCAGTACTTC
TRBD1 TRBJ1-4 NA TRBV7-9 CASSSARTGHEKLFF TGTGCCAGCAGCTCCGCTCGGACAGGGCACGAAAAACTGTTTTTT
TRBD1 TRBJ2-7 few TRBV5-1 CASSSGQGAHEQYF TGCGCCAGCAGCTCTGGACAGGGGGCACACGAGCAGTACTTC
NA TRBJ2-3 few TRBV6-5 CASRGAFASTDTQYF TGTGCCAGCAGAGGGGCCTTCGCTAGCACAGATACGCAGTATTTT
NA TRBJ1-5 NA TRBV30 CAWSVGNSNQPQHF TGTGCCTGGAGTGTTGGAAATAGCAATCAGCCCCAGCATTTT
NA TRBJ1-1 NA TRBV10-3 CAISDILNTEAFF TGTGCCATCAGTGACATTTTAAACACTGAAGCTTTCTTT
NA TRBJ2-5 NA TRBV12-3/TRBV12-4 CASSLSRRAQETQYF TGTGCCAGCAGTTTGTCCAGGAGGGCCCAAGAGACCCAGTACTTC
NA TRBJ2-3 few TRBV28 CASSWRSDHTQYF TGTGCCAGCAGTTGGAGATCGGATCATACGCAGTATTTT
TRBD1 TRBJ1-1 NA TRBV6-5 CASSYSRTGIEAFF TGTGCCAGCAGTTACTCGAGGACAGGGATTGAAGCTTTCTTT
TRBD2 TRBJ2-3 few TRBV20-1 CSARDPASGGPRSDTQYF TGCAGTGCTAGAGATCCGGCTAGCGGGGGCCCACGGTCGGATACGCAGTATTTT
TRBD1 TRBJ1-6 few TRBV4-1 CASSQTGATPLHF TGCGCCAGCAGCCAAACAGGGGCCACACCCCTCCACTTT
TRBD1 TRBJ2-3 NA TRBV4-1 CASSPEDRGLDTQYF TGCGCCAGCAGCCCAGAGGACAGGGGTCTAGATACGCAGTATTTT
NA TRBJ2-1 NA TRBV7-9 CASSLVTSRQGQFF TGTGCCAGCAGCTTAGTAACTAGCCGACAGGGGCAGTTCTTC
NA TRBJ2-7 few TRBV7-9 CASSSTGTEKYF TGTGCCAGCAGCTCGACCGGGACCGAGAAGTACTTC
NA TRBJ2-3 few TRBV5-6 CASSSFGQTTSTDTQYF TGTGCCAGCAGCTCCTTCGGACAGACAACTAGCACAGATACGCAGTATTTT
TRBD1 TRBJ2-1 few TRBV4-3 CASSRGRGQGARNEQFF TGCGCCAGCAGCCGAGGAAGGGGACAGGGGGCGCGGAATGAGCAGTTCTTC
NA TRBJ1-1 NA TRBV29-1 CSVVPPGGNTEAFF TGCAGCGTCGTCCCACCGGGGGGGAACACTGAAGCTTTCTTT
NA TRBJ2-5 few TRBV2 CARGGISRGETQYF TGTGCCAGAGGGGGGATCAGTAGGGGAGAGACCCAGTACTTC